Listed below are T cell receptor beta chains from one sample, sequenced in a study of identical twins. TCRdb fed the 5' RACE reads into MiXCR, producing one record per CDR3 protein. There are roughly 750,000 distinct CDR3 sequences in the sample; 21% occur only once, and more than 4% lies in the top ten. The data also belong to a second study, concerning T cells expressing NK-cell markers.

The sequencing input was PBMCs. These receptors were taken from a woman between 18 and 29 years old in good health. The CDR3 runs from the conserved cysteine through the conserved F or W. A D gene is named only where the DNA matches it firmly. Not every row has a clone size; where given, it reads once, few, many or a size class.

>TRBV5-1|.|TRBJ2-1|.
TGCGCCAGCAGCCCAGTTTACCACGGAGAGGTGAGAAATGAGCAGTTCTTC
CASSPVYHGEVRNEQFF
>TRBV7-2|.|TRBJ2-7|.
TGTGCCAGCAGCTTGGGGGGCGATGTCTCCTACGAGCAGTACTTC
CASSLGGDVSYEQYF
>TRBV14|.|TRBJ2-7|.
TGTGCCAGCAGCCAAGATAGGGAGCAGTACTTC
CASSQDREQYF
>TRBV27|TRBD2|TRBJ2-3|.
TGTGCCAGCAGTCCCATTTCTCTAGCGGGAGGCACAGATACGCAGTATTTT
CASSPISLAGGTDTQYF
>TRBV12-3/TRBV12-4|TRBD2|TRBJ2-3|once
TGTGCCAGCAGTACTACGGGACTAGCGGGAGATACGCAGTATTTT
CASSTTGLAGDTQYF
>TRBV7-8|.|TRBJ2-7|.
TGTGCCAGCAGCTTGGGGGGGACACAGACCTACGAGCAGTACTTC
CASSLGGTQTYEQYF
>TRBV7-9|TRBD1|TRBJ2-5|.
TGTGCCAGCAGCTTAGTGGGGACAGTCCAAGAGACCCAGTACTTC
CASSLVGTVQETQYF
>TRBV10-3|TRBD1|TRBJ2-3|.
TGTGCCATCAGTGAGAGGGGTGGAGGACAGGCCAACTTATTACCCACAGATACGCAGTATTTT
CAISERGGGQANLLPTDTQYF
>TRBV9|.|TRBJ1-2|many
TGTGCCAGCAGCGTAGGCGGTTCTGGCTACACCTTC
CASSVGGSGYTF
>TRBV12-3/TRBV12-4|.|TRBJ1-2|.
TGTGCCAGCAGCAAAGACAGAGACAACTATGGCTACACCTTC
CASSKDRDNYGYTF
>TRBV6-5|.|TRBJ2-7|many
TGTGCCAGCCTTTCAGGGACCTACGAGCAGTACTTC
CASLSGTYEQYF
>TRBV7-9|.|TRBJ2-3|few
TGTGCCAGCAGCTTCCAGGAGTGGGAAGATACGCAGTATTTT
CASSFQEWEDTQYF
>TRBV12-3/TRBV12-4|.|TRBJ1-6|.
TGTGCCAGCAGTTTGGAAGTGCTTCGGTCACCCCTCCACTTT
CASSLEVLRSPLHF
>TRBV5-5|.|TRBJ2-7|.
TGTGCCAGCAGCTGGGGGGACAGTCTCTACGAGCAGTACTTC
CASSWGDSLYEQYF
>TRBV5-1|TRBD1|TRBJ1-1|few
TGCGCCAGCAGCAGGAGCAGGACAGGCGACACTGAAGCTTTCTTT
CASSRSRTGDTEAFF
>TRBV7-2|TRBD1|TRBJ1-6|.
TGTGCCAGCAGCTTCTGGGACAGAGATTCACCCCTCCACTTT
CASSFWDRDSPLHF
>TRBV6-1|TRBD2|TRBJ2-1|.
TGTGCCAGCTTTTCGGGGGCTAGCGGGAGCGATGAGCAGTTCTTC
CASFSGASGSDEQFF
>TRBV2|.|TRBJ2-3|.
TGTGCCAGCAGTGAAGGGTATGCGGGGTCCACAGATACGCAGTATTTT
CASSEGYAGSTDTQYF
>TRBV15|TRBD2|TRBJ2-7|few
TGTGCCACCAGCACAGGACTAGCGGTTACCTACGAGCAGTACTTC
CATSTGLAVTYEQYF
>TRBV6-5|.|TRBJ2-7|.
TGTGCCAGCAGTTACGGTGTCGGGACCGAGCAGTACTTC
CASSYGVGTEQYF
>TRBV9|.|TRBJ2-7|.
TGTGCCAGCAGCGTGGGCTCCGACTACGAGCAGTACTTC
CASSVGSDYEQYF
>TRBV7-6|.|TRBJ1-2|many
TGTGCCAGCAGCTTAACACAGGAGGGCCCCTATGGCTACACCTTC
CASSLTQEGPYGYTF
>TRBV10-3|TRBD2|TRBJ2-1|few
TGTGCCATCAGTGATAGCGGGAGGAGCTCCTACAATGAGCAGTTCTTC
CAISDSGRSSYNEQFF
>TRBV27|.|TRBJ2-7|.
TGTGCCAGCAGGCCTCAGGGGGGGTTTTTAGGCGAGCAGTACTTC
CASRPQGGFLGEQYF
>TRBV15|TRBD1|TRBJ2-5|.
TGTGCCACCAGCAGAGGGGGACAGGGATCAGAGACCCAGTACTTC
CATSRGGQGSETQYF
>TRBV6-1|.|TRBJ1-3|few
TGTGCCAGCATCAGCCTCTCTGGAAACACCATATATTTT
CASISLSGNTIYF
>TRBV12-3/TRBV12-4|.|TRBJ2-1|.
TGTGCCAGCAGTACCCATTACGGGAAGTCCTACAATGAGCAGTTCTTC
CASSTHYGKSYNEQFF